The clone carrying this T cell receptor beta chain was observed a handful of times. Its antigen remains unidentified. TCRdb passed the 5' RACE reads through MiXCR, listing each CDR3 protein once. The sample holds roughly 1.6 million distinct CDR3 sequences, about 31% seen once. This entry is derived from a study of identical twins. Study results and caveats: Twins' surplus sharing was weaker for beta out-of-frame sequences. Instead of following the same donors, the conclusions were based on cross-sectional statistical analysis.

The germline V gene encodes CDR1 ENHRY and CDR2 SYGVKD. After removal of 4 bases from V and 4 bases from J, the junction contained 5 bases not matched to a gene. The CDR3 spans 15 residues. This receptor was identified in a newborn girl in good health. J is TRBJ2-3 and V is TRBV10-3; 10 positions match TRBD2. Sequencing used cord blood. The CDR3 here is CAISALTSGADTQYF. CDR3 sequence (DNA): TGTGCCATCAGTGCGTTAACTAGCGGGGCAGATACGCAGTATTTT.